What follows describes a single T cell receptor (beta chain). Its antigen is as yet unknown. It was considered stable Graves' hyperthyroidism when ophthalmopathy did not progress within 18 months. Each diagnosis was grounded in clinical symptoms, serum thyroxine and TRAb, thyroid ultrasound, and orbital computed tomography. The entry originates in a study of T cells in Graves' hyperthyroidism and ophthalmopathy. Overall study findings and caveats: Ophthalmopathy was told apart from stable hyperthyroidism by a 13 V-J model. Most clonotypes that expanded in the thyroid above 0.001 also showed up in blood.

Using RNA transcripts as the source, TCR beta CDR3 regions were amplified. The primer set for the first-round RT-PCR of the TCR CDR3 was HTBI. Via MiXCR, TCRdb re-called the multiplex PCR reads, giving one row per CDR3 protein. The data hold fewer than 650,000 distinct CDR3 sequences, with around 13% observed a single time. The CDR3 extends over 17 amino acids. J gave up 7 bases and V 3 bases, and 13 bases lay outside the gene matches. The V gene's germline CDR1 is SGHVS and CDR2 FQNEAQ. The sample taken for sequencing was blood. The sequence was collected from a woman aged 40 to 50 with Graves' hyperthyroidism. The chain recombines TRBV7-8 with TRBJ2-7; 12 nucleotides match TRBD1. The CDR3 nucleotides are TGTGCCAGCAGCTTCACGACACCGGGACAGGGGGCGGAAGAGCAGTACTTC. Its protein is CASSFTTPGQGAEEQYF. The full variable domain, its missing parts supplied by reference TRBV7-8 and TRBJ2-7, is GAGVSQSPRYKVAKRGQDVALRCDPISGHVSLFWYQQALGQGPEFLTYFQNEAQLDKSGLPSDRFFAERPEGSVSTLKIQRTQQEDSAVYLCASSFTTPGQGAEEQYFGPGTRLTVT.